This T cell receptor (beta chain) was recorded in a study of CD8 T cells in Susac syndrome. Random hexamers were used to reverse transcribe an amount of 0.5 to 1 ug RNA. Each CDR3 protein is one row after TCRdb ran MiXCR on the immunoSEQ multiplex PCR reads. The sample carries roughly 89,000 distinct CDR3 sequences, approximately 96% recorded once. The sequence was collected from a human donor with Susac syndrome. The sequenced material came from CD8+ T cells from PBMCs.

The CDR3 DNA is TGTGCCAGCAGCTGGACGGTTGACCCGACGGAGCTGTTTTTT. This translates into CASSWTVDPTELFF. The genes are TRBV12-3 or TRBV12-4 and TRBJ2-2, with no clear D. Trimming removed 6 bases at V and 10 bases at J, with 18 bases between. CDR3 length equals 14 residues.